Listed below are T cell receptor beta chains from one sample, sequenced in a study of control samples from healthy donors and cancer patients. The assay was immunoSEQ multiplex PCR, and TCRdb's table has in-frame clones only and misses some. The sample contains roughly 99,000 clones, 82% of which appear only once. The sequencing input was blood. The receptors originated from a man in his sixties in good health. Both conserved end residues are part of each CDR3. The order of the fields is J gene, V gene, clone size, CDR3 length, D gene, CDR3 protein, CDR3 DNA. A D gene is named only where the DNA matches it firmly. Not every row has a clone size; where given, it reads once, few, many or a size class.

>TRBJ2-6|TRBV30|NA|14|NA
CAWTDNPGANVLTF
TGTGCCTGGACAGATAATCCCGGGGCCAACGTCCTGACTTTC
>TRBJ1-1|TRBV7-6|few|15|NA
CASSFTFGPNTEAFF
TGTGCCAGCAGCTTCACCTTCGGGCCGAACACTGAAGCTTTCTTT
>TRBJ2-5|TRBV7-8|NA|13|NA
CASSYTTQETQYF
TGTGCCAGCAGCTATACTACCCAAGAGACCCAGTACTTC
>TRBJ2-5|TRBV24-1|NA|15|NA
CATSDFSTDQETQYF
TGTGCCACCAGTGATTTCTCGACTGATCAAGAGACCCAGTACTTC
>TRBJ2-1|TRBV29-1|NA|16|TRBD2
CSVEGSGGVLVHEQFF
TGCAGCGTTGAGGGGAGCGGGGGGGTGCTTGTCCATGAGCAGTTCTTC
>TRBJ2-7|TRBV6-5|NA|13|NA
CASAETLLVEQYF
TGTGCCAGCGCGGAAACCCTGCTGGTCGAGCAGTACTTC
>TRBJ1-2|TRBV5-1|NA|15|NA
CASSLDGDGVYGYTF
TGCGCCAGCAGCCTCGACGGGGACGGCGTTTATGGCTACACCTTC
>TRBJ1-5|TRBV15|few|14|TRBD1
CATSGTGGIQPQHF
TGTGCCACCAGCGGGACAGGGGGAATACAGCCCCAGCATTTT
>TRBJ2-2|TRBV7-3|once|15|TRBD1
CASSLRQGDTGELFF
TGTGCCAGCAGCTTACGGCAGGGGGACACCGGGGAGCTGTTTTTT
>TRBJ2-1|TRBV9|NA|15|NA
CASTPRLGGSNEQFF
TGTGCCAGCACTCCAAGACTAGGAGGGAGCAATGAGCAGTTCTTC
>TRBJ2-7|TRBV11-2|once|15|NA
CASSLPGGTSYEQYF
TGTGCCAGCAGCTTACCCGGAGGGACCTCCTACGAGCAGTACTTC
>TRBJ2-7|TRBV4-1|once|15|TRBD1
CASSQEHRGRGEQYF
TGCGCCAGCAGCCAAGAGCACAGGGGTAGGGGCGAGCAGTACTTC
>TRBJ2-1|TRBV11-2|NA|12|NA
CASSLLALEQFF
TGTGCCAGCAGCTTACTAGCCCTCGAGCAGTTCTTC
>TRBJ2-3|TRBV9|once|16|TRBD2
CASSIGTSGITDTQYF
TGTGCCAGCAGCATCGGGACTAGCGGAATCACAGATACGCAGTATTTT
>TRBJ2-7|TRBV5-6|NA|14|TRBD2
CASSLVLAGYEQYF
TGTGCCAGCAGCTTGGTACTAGCGGGATACGAGCAGTACTTC
>TRBJ2-1|TRBV19|NA|14|TRBD1
CASTDRGGYNEQFF
TGTGCCAGTACCGACAGGGGAGGCTACAATGAGCAGTTCTTC
>TRBJ1-5|TRBV4-1|many|14|NA
CASSQEGEAGPQHF
TGCGCCAGCAGCCAAGAGGGAGAGGCCGGGCCCCAGCATTTT
>TRBJ2-7|TRBV7-9|NA|13|NA
CASSFPPRYEQYF
TGTGCCAGCAGCTTCCCCCCTCGCTACGAGCAGTACTTC
>TRBJ2-7|TRBV18|NA|17|TRBD2
CASSPPGGLAGFSEQYF
TGTGCCAGCTCACCACCTGGGGGACTAGCGGGGTTCTCCGAGCAGTACTTC
>TRBJ1-1|TRBV14|NA|14|NA
CASSQVTGGTEAFF
TGTGCCAGCAGCCAAGTGACGGGAGGCACTGAAGCTTTCTTT
>TRBJ2-5|TRBV30|NA|12|TRBD2
CACRGLAGTQYF
TGTGCCTGTCGGGGATTAGCGGGGACCCAGTACTTC
>TRBJ2-1|TRBV7-3|NA|13|NA
CASSTGSFLEQFF
TGTGCCAGCAGCACCGGGAGTTTTCTTGAGCAGTTCTTC
>TRBJ2-7|TRBV2|NA|14|TRBD1
CAGKRQGLVGEQYF
TGTGCCGGGAAAAGACAGGGCCTTGTGGGGGAGCAGTACTTC
>TRBJ2-3|TRBV7-8|NA|16|NA
CASSQRRLVLPDTQYF
TGTGCCAGCAGCCAGAGAAGACTAGTATTGCCAGATACGCAGTATTTT
>TRBJ2-7|TRBV5-1|once|12|NA
CASSVTEYEQYF
TGCGCCAGCAGCGTGACAGAGTACGAGCAGTACTTC
>TRBJ2-1|TRBV15|NA|16|TRBD1
CATSIARDSSINEQFF
TGTGCCACCAGCATCGCCCGGGACAGTTCTATCAATGAGCAGTTCTTC
>TRBJ1-1|TRBV19|NA|14|NA
CASSIGSLNTEAFF
TGTGCCAGTAGTATAGGGTCTCTGAACACTGAAGCTTTCTTT
>TRBJ2-1|TRBV28|NA|12|NA
CASSYRRNEQFF
TGTGCCAGCAGTTATCGCCGCAATGAGCAGTTCTTC
>TRBJ2-5|TRBV5-4|NA|15|NA
CASSNPTRGRETQYF
TGTGCCAGCAGCAACCCGACCCGAGGGCGGGAGACCCAGTACTTC